These 21 T cell receptor beta chains originate from one sample sequenced in a study of cytomegalovirus exposure and HLA in healthy donors. PCR employed 60 Vbeta and 13 Jbeta primers. Profiling relied on immunoSEQ multiplex PCR, and the TCRdb table lists in-frame clones only, not all of them. The sample yields about 160,000 clones, about 75% seen once. Sample: PBMCs. Receptors were obtained from a woman aged 45 to 65 in good health and CMV-seropositive.

This clone was counted between two and nine times. The J gene is TRBJ2-6, the V gene TRBV9; a possible D gene is TRBD1 (6 bases). This CDR3 contains 16 residues. V was pared by 0 bases and J by 13 bases, with 20 bases between. Germline lookup yields CDR1 SGDLS and CDR2 YYNGEE. CDR3 coding DNA: TGTGCCAGCAGCGTAGCTACATGGACAGACGACCAGGTCCTGACTTTC. Translation gives CASSVATWTDDQVLTF.

J is TRBJ2-7 and V is TRBV10-3; 8 bases fit TRBD2. The CDR3 consists of 14 residues. Germline V CDR1 and CDR2: ENHRY, SYGVKD. The V and J ends lost 6 bases and 7 bases, in that order; junction bases with no gene match: 11. The CDR3 loop is CAIRIPGGAEEQYF. The CDR3 nucleotides read TGTGCCATCAGGATACCCGGGGGGGCTGAGGAGCAGTACTTC.

This chain joins TRBV19 and TRBJ2-7; 7 bases line up with TRBD1. Germline V lookup: CDR1 LNHDA, CDR2 SQIVND (reference sequence). J lost 5 bases, V lost 6 bases, and 10 bases had no gene match. The CDR3 covers 14 residues. CDR3 bases: TGTGCCAGTAGCCGACAGGGCCTGATAAACGAGCAGTACTTC. It specifies CASSRQGLINEQYF.

The gene calls are TRBV5-4 and TRBJ1-1, with 8 bases fitting TRBD1. Trimming removed 2 bases from V and 10 bases from J; junction bases left unmatched: 7. The CDR3 is 13 amino acids. Germline V lookup: CDR1 SGHNT, CDR2 YYREEE (reference sequence). This chain's CDR3 is CASSLMTGAGAFF. The CDR3 DNA is TGTGCCAGCAGCTTAATGACAGGGGCAGGAGCTTTCTTT.

The chain joins TRBV28 to TRBJ2-3; 8 bases match TRBD1. This CDR3 has 13 amino acids. V lost 4 bases and J lost 6; bases outside the gene matches: 3. Germline lookup yields CDR1 MDHEN and CDR2 SYDVKM. DNA of the CDR3: TGTGCCAGCAGTTCGCAGGGGGCGGATACGCAGTATTTT. Translated, it gives CASSSQGADTQYF.

The rearrangement links TRBV6-1 to TRBJ2-7, with a possible D match to TRBD2 (5 bases). V gave up 1 base and J gave up 3 bases, with 13 bases separating them. The CDR3 runs to 15 residues. CDR1 and CDR2 from the germline V gene are MNHNS and SASEGT. CDR3 bases: TGTGCCAGCAGTGAAGGAGGAGGCCTACTCTACGAGCAGTACTTC. Encoded protein: CASSEGGGLLYEQYF.

The chain employs TRBV9 and TRBJ1-3; D may be TRBD1 (5 bases). In germline, CDR1 is SGDLS, CDR2 YYNGEE. CDR3 length: 14 residues. The germline V and J ends were trimmed by 2 bases and 0 bases, with 6 bases remaining between them. The CDR3 protein is CASSVDSSGNTIYF. The CDR3 DNA reads TGTGCCAGCAGCGTCGACAGCTCTGGAAACACCATATATTTT.

The chain combines TRBV6-6 with TRBJ2-1; maybe TRBD1 (6 bases). This CDR3 spans 14 amino acids. CDR1 is MNHNY, CDR2 SVGAGI, per germline (reference sequence). Trimming left V 5 bases short and J 2 bases short, with 10 bases between. CDR3 sequence (DNA): TGTGCCAGCAGTAATAACAGGGCCTACAATGAGCAGTTCTTC. Its translation is CASSNNRAYNEQFF.

This chain joins TRBV2 and TRBJ2-7; possibly TRBD2 for D (6 bases). Germline-derived CDR1 and CDR2 are SNHLY and FYNNEI. This CDR3 has 13 amino acids. Trimming took off 6 bases at V and 2 bases at J, with 11 bases between the two ends. CDR3 sequence reads: CASRRDQTYEQYF. The CDR3 nucleotides read TGTGCCAGCAGGCGGGACCAGACCTACGAGCAGTACTTC. The full variable domain, rest sourced from reference TRBV2 and TRBJ2-7, is EPEVTQTPSHQVTQMGQEVILRCVPISNHLYFYWYRQILGQKVEFLVSFYNNEISEKSEIFDDQFSVERPDGSNFTLKIRSTKLEDSAMYFCASRRDQTYEQYFGPGTRLTVT.

The chain combines TRBV6-1 with TRBJ1-3, with a weak D call TRBD1 (5 bases). The V gene lost 0 bases and the J gene lost 8 bases, with 14 bases spanning the gap. CDR1 and CDR2 (germline): MNHNS, SASEGT. This CDR3 is built from 15 residues. CDR3: CASSEAPPGGDTIYF. The CDR3 DNA reads TGTGCCAGCAGTGAAGCGCCTCCCGGGGGGGACACCATATATTTT.

The rearrangement joins TRBV30 to TRBJ1-1; the D gene is possibly TRBD1 (6 bases). V lost 5 bases and J lost 0, with 13 bases in between. The CDR3 runs to 14 residues. Germline V CDR1 and CDR2: GTSNPN, SVGIG (reference sequence). The CDR3 region is CAWAPDRMNTEAFF. In DNA, the CDR3 is TGTGCCTGGGCCCCGGACAGAATGAACACTGAAGCTTTCTTT.

The chain has TRBV29-1 and TRBJ1-2; 7 positions agree with TRBD1. After removal of 4 bases from V and 4 bases from J, the junction contained 3 bases not matched to a gene. Germline CDR1 reads SQVTM; CDR2 reads ANQGSEA. This CDR3 region has 12 residues. The CDR3 nucleotides are TGCAGCGTTGCAGGGACAGCCTATGGCTACACCTTC. It is translated as CSVAGTAYGYTF.

The chain joins TRBV4-2 to TRBJ2-1; 11 positions match TRBD2. The CDR3 spans 16 residues. The V segment lost 1 base and the J segment 8 bases; nucleotides outside the gene matches: 7. Germline CDR1 reads LGHNA; CDR2 reads YNFKEQ. CDR3 nucleotides: TGTGCCAGCAGCCAAGGCATCGGACTAGCGGGCGATGAGCAGTTCTTC. Protein product: CASSQGIGLAGDEQFF.

The chain employs TRBV4-1 and TRBJ1-2; D uncertain. V shed 1 base and J shed 4 bases, with 13 bases lying between them. Germline CDR1 MGHRA, CDR2 YSYEKL. The CDR3 consists of 15 residues. The CDR3 sequence: CASSQGDKFGYGYTF. CDR3 nucleotide sequence: TGCGCCAGCAGCCAAGGCGACAAGTTTGGCTATGGCTACACCTTC.

The chain recombines TRBV6-1 with TRBJ1-2, with 7 bases lining up with TRBD1. V was pared by 5 bases and J by 4 bases, with 7 bases of the junction left unmatched. The CDR3 spans 14 residues. Germline V gene lookup returns CDR1 MNHNS and CDR2 SASEGT. In nucleotides, the CDR3 is TGTGCCAGCAGTCAGGACAGGTCCGGCTATGGCTACACCTTC. Its translation: CASSQDRSGYGYTF.

The J gene is TRBJ2-7, the V gene TRBV23-1; 12 bases line up with TRBD1. TRBV23-1 is placed among ORFs of uncertain function. V shed 0 bases and J 3 bases; nucleotides not matched to a gene: 6. This CDR3 has 17 amino acids. CDR3: CASSQSGTGGVSYEQYF. CDR3 DNA sequence: TGCGCCAGCAGTCAATCCGGGACAGGGGGCGTGAGCTACGAGCAGTACTTC.

This clone was detected only once. The chain recombines TRBV19 with TRBJ2-7; a possible D gene is TRBD2 (6 bases). The CDR3 is 14 amino acids. V was clipped by 8 bases and J by 4 bases, with 18 bases between them. Germline CDR1 is LNHDA and CDR2 is SQIVND (reference sequence). The CDR3, as DNA: TGTGCCAGTTACTCGGGAGCTCCCTTTTACGAGCAGTACTTC. Amino acids: CASYSGAPFYEQYF.

The rearrangement links TRBV5-1 to TRBJ2-3; 13 positions agree with TRBD2. V lost 0 bases and J lost 5; bases outside the gene matches: 6. This CDR3 region has 17 residues. From germline, CDR1 is SGHRS and CDR2 YFSETQ. CDR3 in amino acids: CASSLELAGGPGDTQYF. CDR3 DNA sequence: TGCGCCAGCAGCTTGGAACTAGCGGGAGGGCCGGGAGATACGCAGTATTTT.

The chain recombines TRBV7-9 with TRBJ2-1, with D perhaps TRBD2 (6 bases). This CDR3 comprises 16 residues. Looked up from germline, CDR1 is SEHNR and CDR2 is FQNEAQ (reference sequence). The V end lost 0 bases, the J end lost 1 base, and 10 bases lay between the germline ends. CDR3: CASSLALGGSYNEQFF. The CDR3 bases are TGTGCCAGCAGCTTAGCATTGGGGGGATCCTACAATGAGCAGTTCTTC.

The gene calls are TRBV2 and TRBJ1-1, with a weak D call TRBD1 (6 bases). V lost 7 bases, J lost 2 bases, and 14 bases lay in between. CDR3 size: 14 residues. The V gene's germline CDR1 is SNHLY and CDR2 FYNNEI. The CDR3: CASNGGLGNTEAFF. CDR3 DNA sequence: TGTGCCAGCAATGGGGGCTTGGGAAACACTGAAGCTTTCTTT.

The genes are TRBV9 and TRBJ2-1; D is undetermined. The V gene's germline CDR1 is SGDLS and CDR2 YYNGEE. The CDR3 consists of 14 residues. With 3 bases removed from V and 3 bases from J, the gap between germline ends came to 10 bases. CDR3 in DNA: TGTGCCAGCAGCGGCGACTCCTACTACAATGAGCAGTTCTTC. It is translated as CASSGDSYYNEQFF.